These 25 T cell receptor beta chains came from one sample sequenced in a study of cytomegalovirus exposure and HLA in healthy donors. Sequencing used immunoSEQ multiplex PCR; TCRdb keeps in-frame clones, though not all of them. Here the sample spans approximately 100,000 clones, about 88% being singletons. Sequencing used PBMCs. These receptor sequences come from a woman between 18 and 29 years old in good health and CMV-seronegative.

Here the CDR3 reads CASSPGTSGRQETQYF. The CDR3 bases are TGTGCCAGCAGCCCTGGGACTAGCGGCCGACAAGAGACCCAGTACTTC. The genes are TRBV13 and TRBJ2-5; 11 nucleotides agree with TRBD2. The CDR3 spans 16 residues. With 5 bases clipped from V and 2 bases from J, the junction kept 7 bases outside the gene matches. Germline CDR1 is PRHDT and CDR2 is FYEKMQ (reference sequence). Looking up the rest from reference TRBV13 and TRBJ2-5 gives the full variable domain: AAGVIQSPRHLIKEKRETATLKCYPIPRHDTVYWYQQGPGQDPQFLISFYEKMQSDKGSIPDRFSAQQFSDYHSELNMSSLELGDSALYFCASSPGTSGRQETQYFGPGTRLLVL.

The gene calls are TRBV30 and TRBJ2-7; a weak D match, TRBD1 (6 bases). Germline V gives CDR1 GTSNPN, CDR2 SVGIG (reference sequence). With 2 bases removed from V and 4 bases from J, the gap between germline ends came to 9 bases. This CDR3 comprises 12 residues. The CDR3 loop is CAWSTGKYEQYF. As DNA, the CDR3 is TGTGCCTGGAGTACAGGGAAATACGAGCAGTACTTC.

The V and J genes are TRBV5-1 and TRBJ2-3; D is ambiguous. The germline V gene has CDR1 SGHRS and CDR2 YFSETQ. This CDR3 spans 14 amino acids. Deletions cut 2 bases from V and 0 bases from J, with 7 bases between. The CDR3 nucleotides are TGCGCCAGCAGCTTACTGGGCAGCACAGATACGCAGTATTTT. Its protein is CASSLLGSTDTQYF.

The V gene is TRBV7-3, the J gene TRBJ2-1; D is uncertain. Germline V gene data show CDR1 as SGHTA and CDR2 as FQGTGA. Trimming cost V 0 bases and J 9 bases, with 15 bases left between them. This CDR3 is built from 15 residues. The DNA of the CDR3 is TGTGCCAGCAGCTTAACAATGGGCCAAACCATTGAGCAGTTCTTC. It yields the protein CASSLTMGQTIEQFF.

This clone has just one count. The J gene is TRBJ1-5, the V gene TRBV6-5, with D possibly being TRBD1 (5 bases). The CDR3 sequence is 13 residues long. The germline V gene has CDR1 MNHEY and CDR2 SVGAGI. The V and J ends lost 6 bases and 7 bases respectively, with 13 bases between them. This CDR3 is CASRARDLQPQHF. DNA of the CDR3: TGTGCCAGCAGGGCCAGGGACTTACAGCCCCAGCATTTT.

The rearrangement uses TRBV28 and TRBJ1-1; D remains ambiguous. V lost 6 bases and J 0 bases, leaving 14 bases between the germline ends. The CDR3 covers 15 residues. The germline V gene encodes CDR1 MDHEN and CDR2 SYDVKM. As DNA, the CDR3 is TGTGCCAGCAGGACCCTACAGTTCCTGAACACTGAAGCTTTCTTT. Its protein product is CASRTLQFLNTEAFF.

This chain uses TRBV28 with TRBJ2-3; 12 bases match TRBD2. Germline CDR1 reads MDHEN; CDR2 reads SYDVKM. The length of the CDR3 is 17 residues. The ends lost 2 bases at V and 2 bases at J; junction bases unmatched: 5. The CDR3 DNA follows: TGTGCCAGCAGTTTAGGGACTAGCGGGCGGTACACAGATACGCAGTATTTT. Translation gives CASSLGTSGRYTDTQYF.

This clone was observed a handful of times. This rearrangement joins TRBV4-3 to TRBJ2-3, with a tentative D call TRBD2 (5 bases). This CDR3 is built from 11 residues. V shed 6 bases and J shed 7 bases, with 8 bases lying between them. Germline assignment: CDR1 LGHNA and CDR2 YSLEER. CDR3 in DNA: TGCGCCAGCAGTGAGGGATATACGCAGTATTTT. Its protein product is CASSEGYTQYF.

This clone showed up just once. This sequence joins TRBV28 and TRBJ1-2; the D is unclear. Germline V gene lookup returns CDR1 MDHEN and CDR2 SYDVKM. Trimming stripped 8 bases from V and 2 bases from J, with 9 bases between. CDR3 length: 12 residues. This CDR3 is CASLRSNYGYTF. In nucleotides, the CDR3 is TGTGCCAGCCTCAGATCGAACTATGGCTACACCTTC.

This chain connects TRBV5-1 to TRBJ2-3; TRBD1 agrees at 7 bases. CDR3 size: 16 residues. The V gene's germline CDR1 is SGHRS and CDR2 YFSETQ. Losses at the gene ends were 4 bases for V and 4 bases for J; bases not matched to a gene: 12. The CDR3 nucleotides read TGCGCCAGCAGCCCTGGGGGCAACAGGGGCGCAGATACGCAGTATTTT. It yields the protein CASSPGGNRGADTQYF.

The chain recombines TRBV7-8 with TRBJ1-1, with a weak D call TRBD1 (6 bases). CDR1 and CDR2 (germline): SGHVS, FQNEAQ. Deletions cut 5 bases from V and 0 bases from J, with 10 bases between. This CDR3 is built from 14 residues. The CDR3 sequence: CASSLGQMNTEAFF. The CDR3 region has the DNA TGTGCCAGCAGCCTCGGACAGATGAACACTGAAGCTTTCTTT.

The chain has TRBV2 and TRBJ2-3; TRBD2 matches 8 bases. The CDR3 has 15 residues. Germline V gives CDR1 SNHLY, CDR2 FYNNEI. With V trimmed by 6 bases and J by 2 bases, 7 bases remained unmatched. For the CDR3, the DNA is TGTGCCAGCAGGCTGACTAGCGCGATCACAGATACGCAGTATTTT. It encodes CASRLTSAITDTQYF.

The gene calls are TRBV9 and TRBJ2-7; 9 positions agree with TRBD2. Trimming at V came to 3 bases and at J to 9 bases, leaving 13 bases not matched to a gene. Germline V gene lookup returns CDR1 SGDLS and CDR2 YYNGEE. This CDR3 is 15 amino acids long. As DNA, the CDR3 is TGTGCCAGCAGCGCCTTTACTAGCGGGTTTGCCGGGCAGTACTTC. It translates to CASSAFTSGFAGQYF.

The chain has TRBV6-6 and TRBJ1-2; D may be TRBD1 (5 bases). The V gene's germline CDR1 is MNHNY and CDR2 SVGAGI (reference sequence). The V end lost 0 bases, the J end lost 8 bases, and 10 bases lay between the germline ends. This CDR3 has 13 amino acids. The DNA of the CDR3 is TGTGCCAGCAGTTACTCGACAGTGGGGGGCTACACCTTC. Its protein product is CASSYSTVGGYTF.

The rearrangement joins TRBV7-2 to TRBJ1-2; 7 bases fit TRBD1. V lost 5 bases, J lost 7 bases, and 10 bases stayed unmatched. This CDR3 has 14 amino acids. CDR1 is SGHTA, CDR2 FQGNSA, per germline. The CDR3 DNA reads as TGTGCCAGCAGCCAAGACAGGGCAGCGGGTGGCTACACCTTC. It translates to CASSQDRAAGGYTF.

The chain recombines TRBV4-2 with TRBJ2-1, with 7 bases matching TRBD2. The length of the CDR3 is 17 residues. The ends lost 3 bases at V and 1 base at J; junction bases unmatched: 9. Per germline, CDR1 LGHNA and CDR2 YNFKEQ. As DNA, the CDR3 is TGTGCCAGCAGCCAGCAACCGGACGGGAGGTCCTACAATGAGCAGTTCTTC. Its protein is CASSQQPDGRSYNEQFF.

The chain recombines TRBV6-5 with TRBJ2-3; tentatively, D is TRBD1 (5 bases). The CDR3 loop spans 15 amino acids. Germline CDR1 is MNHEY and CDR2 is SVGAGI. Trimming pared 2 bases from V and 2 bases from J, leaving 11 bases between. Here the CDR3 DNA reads TGTGCCAGCAGTTACGTGGCAGGGCACACAGATACGCAGTATTTT. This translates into CASSYVAGHTDTQYF.

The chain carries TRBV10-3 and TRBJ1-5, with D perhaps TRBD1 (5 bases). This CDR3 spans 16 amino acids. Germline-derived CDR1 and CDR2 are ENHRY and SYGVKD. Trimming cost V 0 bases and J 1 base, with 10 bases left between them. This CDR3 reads CAISESRATSNQPQHF. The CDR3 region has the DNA TGTGCCATCAGTGAGTCCAGGGCAACAAGCAATCAGCCCCAGCATTTT.

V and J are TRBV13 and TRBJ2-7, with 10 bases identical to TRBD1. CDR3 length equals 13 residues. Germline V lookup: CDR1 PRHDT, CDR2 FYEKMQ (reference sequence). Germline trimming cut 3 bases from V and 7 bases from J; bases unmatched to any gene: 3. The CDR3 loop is CASSLDRGNEQYF. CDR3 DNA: TGTGCCAGCAGCTTGGACAGGGGGAATGAGCAGTACTTC.

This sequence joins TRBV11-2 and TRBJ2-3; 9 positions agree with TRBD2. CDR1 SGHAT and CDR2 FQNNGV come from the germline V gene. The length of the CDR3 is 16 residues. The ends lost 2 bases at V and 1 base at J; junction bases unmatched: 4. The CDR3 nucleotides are TGTGCCAGCAGCTTACTAGCGGGGACCGGCACAGATACGCAGTATTTT. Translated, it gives CASSLLAGTGTDTQYF.

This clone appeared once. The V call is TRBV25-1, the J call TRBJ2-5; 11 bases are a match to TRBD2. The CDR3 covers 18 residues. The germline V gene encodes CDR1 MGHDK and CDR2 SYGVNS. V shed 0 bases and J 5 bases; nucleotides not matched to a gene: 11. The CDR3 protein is CASSEYTTVAGGRETQYF. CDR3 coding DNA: TGTGCCAGCAGTGAATATACCACTGTAGCGGGAGGGCGGGAGACCCAGTACTTC.

The CDR3 spells CASSRGQAYNEQFF. For the CDR3, the DNA is TGTGCCAGCAGCCGCGGACAGGCCTACAATGAGCAGTTCTTC. The rearrangement links TRBV5-4 to TRBJ2-1; TRBD1 matches 7 bases. Germline trimming cut 4 bases from V and 2 bases from J; bases unmatched to any gene: 3. Germline-derived CDR1 and CDR2 are SGHNT and YYREEE (reference sequence). There are 14 residues in the CDR3.

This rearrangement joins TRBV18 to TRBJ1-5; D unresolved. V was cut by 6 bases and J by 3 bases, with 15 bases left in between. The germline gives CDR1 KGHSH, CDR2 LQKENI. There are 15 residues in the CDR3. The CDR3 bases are TGTGCCAGCTCCCGCAGCGGCACTTCCAATCAGCCCCAGCATTTT. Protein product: CASSRSGTSNQPQHF.

CDR3 coding DNA: TGTGCCAGCAGGGCTCCGGGACAGGGAGTGAGTGAGCAGTACTTC. Residues: CASRAPGQGVSEQYF. The rearrangement joins TRBV6-6 to TRBJ2-7; 9 nucleotides line up with TRBD1. This CDR3 is 15 amino acids long. Germline assignment: CDR1 MNHNY and CDR2 SVGAGI (reference sequence). Trimming removed 6 bases from V and 7 bases from J; junction bases left unmatched: 13.

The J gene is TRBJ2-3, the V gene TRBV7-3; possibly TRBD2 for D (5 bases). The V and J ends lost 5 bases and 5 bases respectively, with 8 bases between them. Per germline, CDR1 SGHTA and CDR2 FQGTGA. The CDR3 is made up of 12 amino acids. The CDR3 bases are TGTGCCAGCAGCATGGGGAGAGATACGCAGTATTTT. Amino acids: CASSMGRDTQYF.